A selection of T cell receptor beta chains follows, all from one sample in a study of CD8 T cells in Susac syndrome. Using its own MiXCR run on the immunoSEQ multiplex PCR reads, TCRdb lists one record per CDR3 protein. Altogether about 150,000 distinct CDR3 sequences are present, roughly 94% being singletons, with the ten largest covering 0.08%. Sequences were obtained from CD4+ T cells from PBMCs. These receptors were taken from a human donor in good health. Both conserved end residues are part of each CDR3.

>TRBJ2-3|TRBV7-2
CASSYDWQDTDTQYF
>TRBJ2-1|TRBV20-1
CSARSGSPYNEQFF
>TRBJ1-4|TRBV3-1
CASSQDRGTFLGEKLFF
>TRBJ1-2|TRBV5-1
CASSWTADTNYGYTF
>TRBJ2-7|TRBV4-3
CASSSIGTPTYEQYF
>TRBJ2-7|TRBV28
CASSSPSGTGGPEQYF
>TRBJ2-3|TRBV5-1
CASSSDDGGPRTDTQYF
>TRBJ2-7|TRBV12-3/TRBV12-4
CASSLGTGGRYEQYF
>TRBJ2-7|TRBV4-1
CASSQGTSGRALEYF
>TRBJ1-5|TRBV2
CASGQDFYSNQPQHF
>TRBJ1-2|TRBV24-1
CATSEGSSYGYTF
>TRBJ2-2|TRBV4-3
CASSRLAGANTGELFF
>TRBJ2-2|TRBV27
CASTRTGTRGDTGELFF
>TRBJ1-2|TRBV28
CASTTRQVFYGYTF
>TRBJ2-5|TRBV6-6
CASSYEGGRARETQYF
>TRBJ1-1|TRBV4-1
CASSASSGPPGTEAFF
>TRBJ1-5|TRBV12-3/TRBV12-4
CASSLVGSNQPQHF
>TRBJ2-7|TRBV7-9
CASNAQSDSYEQYF
>TRBJ2-1|TRBV30
CAWLAGGNEQFF
>TRBJ2-2|TRBV6-2/TRBV6-3
CAVTDNTGELFF
>TRBJ2-7|TRBV9
CASSVNPGVGEQYF
>TRBJ2-2|TRBV4-2
CASSQTGVGNGELFF
>TRBJ1-5|TRBV12-2
CASRPLRRGNQPQHF
>TRBJ2-7|TRBV28
CASSFTVSYEQYF
>TRBJ1-4|TRBV13
CASSLSRTRKGLFF
>TRBJ2-7|TRBV5-4
CASRLDRAYEQYF
>TRBJ2-2|TRBV29-1
CSVGLVGAGELFF
>TRBJ2-3|TRBV6-2/TRBV6-3
CASSPPLGGGTDTQYF
>TRBJ1-1|TRBV29-1
CSVEGSEAFF
>TRBJ2-2|TRBV9
CASSHPANTGELFF
>TRBJ2-1|TRBV28
CASSLINDEQFF
>TRBJ2-1|TRBV2
CASRTAEYNEQFF
>TRBJ2-5|TRBV6-2/TRBV6-3
CASSSRWETQYF
>TRBJ1-4|TRBV9
CASSGRVGELFF
>TRBJ2-1|TRBV2
CVFRDWNNEQFF
>TRBJ1-2|TRBV15
CATSRDLVGSNYGYTF
>TRBJ1-5|TRBV24-1
CAISSTGSPSPQHF
>TRBJ2-5|TRBV14
CASSQVRVRGRETQYF
>TRBJ2-7|TRBV3-1
CASSQEGIGEQYF
>TRBJ2-1|TRBV3-1
CASSQAIYNEQFF
>TRBJ2-7|TRBV11-2
CASSLLTSLYEQYF
>TRBJ2-7|TRBV20-1
CSASLPGTAGEQYF
>TRBJ2-5|TRBV5-1
CASSSELRQGGPGAQYF
>TRBJ2-2|TRBV5-1
CASSFSSGKAGELFF
>TRBJ1-2|TRBV3-1
CASSQERIYGYTF
>TRBJ2-3|TRBV9
CASSVAPAGGEDTQYF